Presented here are 4 T cell receptor beta chains from one specimen sequenced in a study of T cell repertoires in cytomegalovirus infection. TCRdb re-called the reads with MiXCR, one entry per CDR3 protein. The sample consists of more than 200,000 distinct CDR3 sequences, 9.1% of them appearing once. Sequencing input: PBMCs. The receptors stem from a human donor in good health (CMV status not recorded). Some clones in this sample may be carry-over from other donors' samples.

Many counts were recorded for this clonotype. The V and J genes are TRBV9 and TRBJ2-7, with 10 bases that match TRBD1. Germline V gene lookup returns CDR1 SGDLS and CDR2 YYNGEE. The length of the CDR3 is 15 residues. Trimming took 3 bases from V and 3 from J; bases not matched to a gene: 6. The CDR3 DNA reads TGTGCCAGCAGCGCGACGGGACAGGGGTACTACGAGCAGTACTTC. Protein product: CASSATGQGYYEQYF.

This clonotype was detected many times. The CDR3 DNA follows: TGTGCCACCAGTTCTCGGACAGGGCTCGAAGATGAGCAGTTCTTC. Amino acid sequence: CATSSRTGLEDEQFF. The V and J genes are TRBV15 and TRBJ2-1; 8 bases match TRBD1. Trimming cost V 6 bases and J 8 bases; bases outside gene matches: 12. This CDR3 comprises 15 residues. Germline-derived CDR1 and CDR2 are LNHNV and YYDKDF (reference sequence). The full variable domain, its missing parts supplied by reference TRBV15 and TRBJ2-1, is DAMVIQNPRYQVTQFGKPVTLSCSQTLNHNVMYWYQQKSSQAPKLLFHYYDKDFNNEADTPDNFQSRRPNTSFCFLDIRSPGLGDTAMYLCATSSRTGLEDEQFFGPGTRLTVL.

This clonotype has more than one count but fewer than ten. The chain employs TRBV20-1 and TRBJ1-1; a possible D gene is TRBD1 (5 bases). The ends were cut back, 3 bases at V and 5 bases at J, with 16 bases in the middle. The CDR3 has 14 residues. Germline lookup yields CDR1 DFQATT and CDR2 SNEGSKA (reference sequence). The CDR3 bases are TGCAGTGCTAGGATGGGGGAGATGTTGACTGAAGCTTTCTTT. This encodes CSARMGEMLTEAFF.

This clonotype occurred a few times. This rearrangement joins TRBV29-1 to TRBJ1-1; D is perhaps TRBD1 (6 bases). CDR3 size: 13 residues. Trimming pared 4 bases from V and 5 bases from J, leaving 14 bases between. Germline CDR1 is SQVTM and CDR2 is ANQGSEA. For the CDR3, the DNA is TGCAGCGTTGCTTTGGGGGCTTATACTGAAGCTTTCTTT. Its protein is CSVALGAYTEAFF.